This T cell receptor (beta chain) was recorded in a study of human T cells and chemical hapten exposure. Study context: Weekly diphenylcyclopropenone doses were given to patients' scalps across the approximately 23-week study. General observations from the study: Patch test score rose with PT1 expanded TCR count, significant at thresholds 8, 16 and 32, not 4. TCRs exceeding 1 in 1000 frequency stayed unchanged with DPC sensitization.

Germline lookup yields CDR1 SGHTS and CDR2 YDEGEE. The CDR3 consists of 13 residues. The V end was cut by 6 bases, the J end by 5 bases, with 12 bases between. As for time point: patch test 2, 6 weeks after DPC sensitization. Specified treatment: therapeutic diphenylcyclopropenone sensitization with weekly scalp DPC. Each CDR3 protein is one row after TCRdb ran MiXCR on the RACE reads. In the table there are roughly 92,000 distinct CDR3 sequences, more than 9.5% of which are singletons. There are a few counts of this clonotype. The target antigen is unknown. The rearrangement links TRBV5-8 to TRBJ1-5; D is unclear. This sequence originates from a middle-aged woman with alopecia areata. Some clones in this sample may be carry-over from other donors' samples. The specimen was whole blood, collected in connection with sensitization to the hapten diphenylcyclopropenone (DPC). Here the CDR3 reads CASTGREDQPQHF. The CDR3 DNA follows: TGTGCCAGCACCGGACGGGAAGATCAGCCCCAGCATTTT.